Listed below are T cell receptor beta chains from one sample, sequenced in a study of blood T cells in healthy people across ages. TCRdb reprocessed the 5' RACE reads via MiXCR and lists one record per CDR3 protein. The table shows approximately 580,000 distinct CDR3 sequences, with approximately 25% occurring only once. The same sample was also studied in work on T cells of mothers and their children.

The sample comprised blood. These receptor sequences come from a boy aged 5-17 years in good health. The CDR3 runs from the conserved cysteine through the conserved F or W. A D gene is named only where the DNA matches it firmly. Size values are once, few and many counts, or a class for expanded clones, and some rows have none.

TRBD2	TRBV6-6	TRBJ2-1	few	TGTGCCAGCACCCTACAGGAGCGGGGAACTAATGAGCAGTTCTTC	CASTLQERGTNEQFF
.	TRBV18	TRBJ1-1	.	TGTGCCAGCTCATGCCCCCCGGGGGAGAACACTGAAGCTTTCTTT	CASSCPPGENTEAFF
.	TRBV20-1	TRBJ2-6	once	TGCAGTGCTAGAGATCTCGGGAGAACTGGGGCCAACGTCCTGACTTTC	CSARDLGRTGANVLTF
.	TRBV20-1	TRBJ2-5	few	TGCAGTGCTAGTTTTCGTTGGGAGACCCAGTACTTC	CSASFRWETQYF
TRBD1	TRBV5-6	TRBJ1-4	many	TGTGCCAGCAGCCCCCGGACAGGAAAGCTGTTTTTT	CASSPRTGKLFF
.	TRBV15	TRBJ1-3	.	TGTGCCACCAGCAGAGGTGTAGGTGGGATCTCTGGAAACACCATATATTTT	CATSRGVGGISGNTIYF
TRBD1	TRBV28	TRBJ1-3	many	TGTGCCAGCAGCGGAGCCCTGGGACAGGTCTCTGGAAACACCATATATTTT	CASSGALGQVSGNTIYF
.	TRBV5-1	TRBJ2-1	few	TGCGCCAGCAGGGCCGGGGCCTCCTACAATGAGCAGTTCTTC	CASRAGASYNEQFF
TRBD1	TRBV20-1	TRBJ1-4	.	TGCAGTGCTAGAAGTTCCGACAGGGCGGATGAAAAACTGTTTTTT	CSARSSDRADEKLFF
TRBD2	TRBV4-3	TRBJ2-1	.	TGCGCCAGCAGCCCGCACAAAGCGGGAGGGATCCACAATGAGCAGTTCTTC	CASSPHKAGGIHNEQFF
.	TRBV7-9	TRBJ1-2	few	TGTGCCAGCAGCCCACAGGACATGATCCAGGGCTACACCTTC	CASSPQDMIQGYTF
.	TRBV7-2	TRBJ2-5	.	TGTGCCAGCAGCCCCGGGCGGCAACTACAAGAGACCCAGTACTTC	CASSPGRQLQETQYF
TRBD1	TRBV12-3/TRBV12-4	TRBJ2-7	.	TGTGCCAGCAGTTCCCAAAGACAGGGCAGCTCCTACGAGCAGTACTTC	CASSSQRQGSSYEQYF
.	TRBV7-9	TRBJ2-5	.	TGTGCCAGCAGCTCGCCGTCCCAAGAGACCCAGTACTTC	CASSSPSQETQYF
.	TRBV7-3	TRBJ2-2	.	TGTGCCAGCCGACTTAGGGGGGACACCGGGGAGCTGTTTTTT	CASRLRGDTGELFF
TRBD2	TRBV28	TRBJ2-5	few	TGTGCCAGCAGTCCCCGGACTAGCGGGAGGGCCAGGGAGACCCAGTACTTC	CASSPRTSGRARETQYF
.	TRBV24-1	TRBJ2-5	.	TGTGCCACCAGTGATGCCAGGGAGGTGGGAGAGACCCAGTACTTC	CATSDAREVGETQYF
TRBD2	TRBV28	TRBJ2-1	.	TGTGCCAGCAGTCCCCGGACTAGAGCCTACAATGAGCAGTTCTTC	CASSPRTRAYNEQFF
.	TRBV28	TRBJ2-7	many	TGTGCCAGCAGTATCTCCTACAGGGACGAGCAGTACTTC	CASSISYRDEQYF
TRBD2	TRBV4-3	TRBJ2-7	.	TGCGCCAGCAGCCTCGAACTGGATGGGACTAGCGGGAGGGCCATGGGGCAGTACTTC	CASSLELDGTSGRAMGQYF
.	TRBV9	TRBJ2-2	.	TGTGCCAGCGAGGGCAGCGCGAACACCGGGGAGCTGTTTTTT	CASEGSANTGELFF
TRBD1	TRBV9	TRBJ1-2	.	TGTGCCAGCAGCGCCTCCGGGACAGCTCGCTATGGCTACACCTTC	CASSASGTARYGYTF
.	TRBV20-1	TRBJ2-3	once	TGCAGTGCTAGAGTGTCGTGGGGGCCCCAGGAAGATACGCAGTATTTT	CSARVSWGPQEDTQYF
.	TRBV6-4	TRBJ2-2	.	TGTGCCAGCAGCGACTCGCCGGGGGCCACCGGGGAGCTGTTTTTT	CASSDSPGATGELFF
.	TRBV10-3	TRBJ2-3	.	TGTGCCATCAGTGACGTGACAGGTTCGGGAGATACGCAGTATTTT	CAISDVTGSGDTQYF
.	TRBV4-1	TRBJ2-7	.	TGCGCCAGCAGCCAATTCGGTTTAGTGGCAGCACAATACGAGCAGTACTTC	CASSQFGLVAAQYEQYF
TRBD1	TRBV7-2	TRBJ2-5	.	TGTGCCAGCAGCTTAGATAGCTCCGGGACAGAGGGGCGGACCCAGTACTTC	CASSLDSSGTEGRTQYF
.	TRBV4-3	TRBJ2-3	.	TGCGCCAGCAGCCAATCCCGTGCCGATACGCAGTATTTT	CASSQSRADTQYF
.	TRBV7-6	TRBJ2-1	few	TGTGCCAGCAGTTTTGGGTTAAGGACCCAGGTTCGCGATGAGCAGTTCTTC	CASSFGLRTQVRDEQFF
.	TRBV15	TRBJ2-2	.	TGTGCCACCAGCAGAGATCGAGCCATCAACGGGGCGCTGTTTTTT	CATSRDRAINGALFF
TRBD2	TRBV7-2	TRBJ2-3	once	TGTGCCAGCAGCCCGGGGGGGCAGGGAGCAGATACGCAGTATTTT	CASSPGGQGADTQYF
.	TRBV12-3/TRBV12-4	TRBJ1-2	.	TGTGCCAGCAGTTTTAACTCCCTTAACTATGGCTACACCTTC	CASSFNSLNYGYTF
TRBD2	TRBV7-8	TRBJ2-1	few	TGTGCCAGCAGCTCGTTAGCGGGGGGGCGATACAATGAGCAGTTCTTC	CASSSLAGGRYNEQFF
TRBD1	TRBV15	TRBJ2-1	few	TGTGCCACCAGCAGAGGACTAAGGATTACAGGGGCCACAAACAATGAGCAGTTCTTC	CATSRGLRITGATNNEQFF
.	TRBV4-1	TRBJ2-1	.	TGCGCCAGCAGCCAAGATACCTCCTACAATGAGCAGTTCTTC	CASSQDTSYNEQFF
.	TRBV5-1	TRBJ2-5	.	TGCGCCAGCAGCTGGATGGACAAGCAAGAGACCCAGTACTTC	CASSWMDKQETQYF
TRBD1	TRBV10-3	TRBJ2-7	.	TGTGCCATCAGTGGGACAGGTAGGAACTACGAGCAGTACTTC	CAISGTGRNYEQYF
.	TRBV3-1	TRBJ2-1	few	TGTGCCAGCAGCCGATCCGAGACTAGTTTTAGAGAGCAGTTCTTC	CASSRSETSFREQFF
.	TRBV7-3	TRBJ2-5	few	TGTGCCAGCAGCCCTCAGTATAGGGAGACCCAGTACTTC	CASSPQYRETQYF
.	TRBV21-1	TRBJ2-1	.	TGTGCCAGCATCATCGGGACAAAACGCGCGCAGTTCTTC	CASIIGTKRAQFF
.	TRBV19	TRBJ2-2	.	TGTGCCACGTCACAAGGGGGGACCGGGGAGCTGTTTTTT	CATSQGGTGELFF
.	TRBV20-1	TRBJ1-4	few	TGCAGTGCTACGACAGGCTCCCCTGAAAAACTGTTTTTT	CSATTGSPEKLFF
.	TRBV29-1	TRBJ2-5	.	TGCAGCGTTGGTTGGGGTTTGCACCAAGAGACCCAGTACTTC	CSVGWGLHQETQYF
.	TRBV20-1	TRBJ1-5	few	TGCAGTGCTACCGGGCCTGCCGGGGATAGCAATCAGCCCCAGCATTTT	CSATGPAGDSNQPQHF
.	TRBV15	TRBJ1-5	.	TGTGCCACCAGGTGGGGGGGGAGCAATCAGCCCCAGCATTTT	CATRWGGSNQPQHF
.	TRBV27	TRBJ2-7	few	TGTGCCAGCAGTTTTGGGACCCCCGGCTACGAGCAGTACTTC	CASSFGTPGYEQYF
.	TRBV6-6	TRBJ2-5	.	TGTGCCAGCACCCAGGACAGCCATCCGGAGACCCAGTACTTC	CASTQDSHPETQYF
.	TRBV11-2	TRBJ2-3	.	TGTGCCAGCAGCAACTTCCCTCCCGGGGGTCGCACAGATACGCAGTATTTT	CASSNFPPGGRTDTQYF
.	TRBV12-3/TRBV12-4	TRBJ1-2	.	TGTGCCAGCAGTTTGTCAGGGAATAAGTACTATGGCTACACCTTC	CASSLSGNKYYGYTF
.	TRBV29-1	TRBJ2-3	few	TGCAGCGTTGTAATCGGGACTCCTGGTACAGATACGCAGTATTTT	CSVVIGTPGTDTQYF
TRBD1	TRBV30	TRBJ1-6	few	TGTGCCTGGAGTGTAAGGGGGCGGAGGAATTCACCCCTCCACTTT	CAWSVRGRRNSPLHF
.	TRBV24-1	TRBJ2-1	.	TGTGCCACCAGTGATCCTTCCAGGATCAATGAGCAGTTCTTC	CATSDPSRINEQFF
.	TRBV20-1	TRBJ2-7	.	TGCAGTGCTAGTTCGCGGGAACTCTCCTACGAGCAGTACTTC	CSASSRELSYEQYF
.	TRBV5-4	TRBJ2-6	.	TGTGCCAGCAGCCTGAGACAGACTGGGGCCAACGTCCTGACTTTC	CASSLRQTGANVLTF
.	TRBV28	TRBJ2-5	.	TGTGCCAGCAGTTTATTCGGGGGGCGCGAGACCCAGTACTTC	CASSLFGGRETQYF
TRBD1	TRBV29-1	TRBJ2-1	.	TGCAGCGTCCCGGGACAGGGGGCTATTGAGCAGTTCTTC	CSVPGQGAIEQFF
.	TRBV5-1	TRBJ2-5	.	TGCGCCAGCAGCTTTTCGGACGGCGGGGAGCAGTACTTC	CASSFSDGGEQYF
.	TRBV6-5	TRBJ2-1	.	TGTGCCAGCAACGGGTTTTACAATGAGCAGTTCTTC	CASNGFYNEQFF
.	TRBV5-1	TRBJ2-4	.	TGCGCCAGCAGCTTGGGGGGGAGAGCCAAAAACATTCAGTACTTC	CASSLGGRAKNIQYF
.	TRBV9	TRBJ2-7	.	TGTGCCAGCAGCGTAGGAGCCTATCCCTCCTACGAGCAGTACTTC	CASSVGAYPSYEQYF